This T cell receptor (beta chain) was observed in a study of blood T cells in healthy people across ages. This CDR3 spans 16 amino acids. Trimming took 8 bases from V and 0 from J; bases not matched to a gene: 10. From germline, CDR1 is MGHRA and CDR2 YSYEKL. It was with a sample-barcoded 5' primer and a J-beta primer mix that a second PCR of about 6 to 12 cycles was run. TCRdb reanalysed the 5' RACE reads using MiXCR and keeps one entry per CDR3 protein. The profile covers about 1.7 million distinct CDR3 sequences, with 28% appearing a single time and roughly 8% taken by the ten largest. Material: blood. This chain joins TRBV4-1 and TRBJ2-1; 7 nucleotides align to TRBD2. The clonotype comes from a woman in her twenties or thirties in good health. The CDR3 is CASLSGASSSYNEQFF. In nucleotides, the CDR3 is TGCGCCAGCTTGAGCGGGGCCTCCAGCTCCTACAATGAGCAGTTCTTC.